The rows below give T cell receptor beta chains drawn from one sample of a study of blood T cells in healthy people across ages. MiXCR, applied by TCRdb to the 5' RACE reads, yields one record per CDR3 protein. The top ten clones hold about 0.69% of a sample with over a million distinct CDR3 sequences, under 30% of them seen once. Another study also made use of these data, one on T cells of mothers and their children.

Sequencing used blood. These receptors were collected from a girl between 2 and 10 years old in good health. Both conserved end residues are part of each CDR3. D genes are given only for firm matches. Not all rows give a size; the values are once, few, many and, for expanded clones, a class.

TRBV4-2	TRBD2	.	TRBJ2-5	TGTGCCAGCAGCCCCCTTAGCGGGACTAAAGAGACCCAGTACTTC	CASSPLSGTKETQYF
TRBV3-1	.	.	TRBJ1-4	TGTGCCAGCAGCCGACTTGGGACGGAAGAAAAACTGTTTTTT	CASSRLGTEEKLFF
TRBV15	.	few	TRBJ2-3	TGTGCCACCAGCAGGGGATACACGTCAAGCACAGATACGCAGTATTTT	CATSRGYTSSTDTQYF
TRBV7-3	TRBD1	.	TRBJ2-6	TGTGCCAGCAGCTTGAGGTGGACAGGGGGATCTGGGGCCAACGTCCTGACTTTC	CASSLRWTGGSGANVLTF
TRBV28	.	.	TRBJ2-7	TGTGCCAGCAGTCCGACTGATTACTACGAGCAGTACTTC	CASSPTDYYEQYF
TRBV7-9	.	few	TRBJ2-3	TGTGCCAGCAGCTCCCCGGGTGGTGTGTTGCCCACAGATACGCAGTATTTT	CASSSPGGVLPTDTQYF
TRBV29-1	TRBD1	.	TRBJ1-1	TGCAGCGTGACAGGGGGTTTGGACACTGAAGCTTTCTTT	CSVTGGLDTEAFF
TRBV4-3	.	.	TRBJ1-4	TGCGCCGGCAGCCAAGATCGCGGGGGGCAGGGCGAAAAACTGTTTTTT	CAGSQDRGGQGEKLFF
TRBV28	TRBD1	many	TRBJ1-5	TGTGCCAGCAGCGGACAGGGACAGCCCCAGCATTTT	CASSGQGQPQHF
TRBV4-3	.	few	TRBJ2-2	TGCGCCAGCAGCCAAGGTCACCTCACCGGGGAGCTGTTTTTT	CASSQGHLTGELFF
TRBV28	.	.	TRBJ2-5	TGTGCCAGCAGTTTCCGGAAGCAAGAGACCCAGTACTTC	CASSFRKQETQYF
TRBV29-1	TRBD1	.	TRBJ2-1	TGCAGCGTGGACACAGGGGGGACCTACAATGAGCAGTTCTTC	CSVDTGGTYNEQFF
TRBV12-3/TRBV12-4	.	many	TRBJ1-2	TGTGCCAGCAGTTTCGGTTATGGCTACACCTTC	CASSFGYGYTF
TRBV28	.	.	TRBJ1-2	TGTGCCAGCAGTTTATTCCAAAGCGGCTACACCTTC	CASSLFQSGYTF
TRBV28	.	.	TRBJ2-5	TGTGCCAGCAGTTTATTCTCGGCGGCAAAAATAAACAAAGAGACCCAGTACTTC	CASSLFSAAKINKETQYF
TRBV6-2/TRBV6-3	.	.	TRBJ1-1	TGTGCCAGCAACCCCATCGGCGCTGAAGCTTTCTTT	CASNPIGAEAFF
TRBV11-1	.	.	TRBJ2-4	TGTGCCAGCAGCTTCGCCGGGGGAGGTGGGGACATTCAGTACTTC	CASSFAGGGGDIQYF
TRBV6-2/TRBV6-3	TRBD2	few	TRBJ2-1	TGTGCCAGCAGCCGAGCGGCGGGGGGGCTAAATGAGCAGTTCTTC	CASSRAAGGLNEQFF
TRBV3-1	.	few	TRBJ2-2	TGTGCCAGCAGCCCTCGGACAGCGTCTTTCACCGGGGAGCTGTTTTTT	CASSPRTASFTGELFF
TRBV27	.	few	TRBJ2-7	TGTGCCAGCAGCCTCGGGAGTTTGAACGAGCAGTACTTC	CASSLGSLNEQYF
TRBV6-4	.	few	TRBJ1-4	TGTGCCAGCAGTGACTCAGGATACTGGAGGGAACTGTTTTTT	CASSDSGYWRELFF
TRBV2	.	.	TRBJ2-4	TGTGCCAGCAGGGCGGGTCTAGCCAAAAACATTCAGTACTTC	CASRAGLAKNIQYF
TRBV7-2	.	.	TRBJ1-1	TGTGCCAGCAGCGAAGGTCGGCAGATGAACACTGAAGCTTTCTTT	CASSEGRQMNTEAFF
TRBV6-1	TRBD1	.	TRBJ2-7	TGTGCCAGCACCTGGGGGGACAGGAGCTCCTACGAGCAGTACTTC	CASTWGDRSSYEQYF
TRBV11-2	TRBD1	.	TRBJ2-5	TGTGCCAGCAGCTTAGGCCAGGGGGAATCGGAGACCCAGTACTTC	CASSLGQGESETQYF
TRBV11-2	.	.	TRBJ1-1	TGTGCCAGCAGCTTTCATGTGGGCGCGAGGGCTGAAGCTTTCTTT	CASSFHVGARAEAFF
TRBV29-1	TRBD1	.	TRBJ1-1	TGCAGCGTTGTTCCGGGACAGGGTAACACTGAAGCTTTCTTT	CSVVPGQGNTEAFF
TRBV20-1	.	.	TRBJ1-4	TGCAGTGCTAGACCACAGCCGACAGAGAAGATTGCAACTAATGAAAAACTGTTTTTT	CSARPQPTEKIATNEKLFF
TRBV7-9	.	.	TRBJ2-1	TGTGCCAGCAGCTTGGGGGCGAAGACCTACAATGAGCAGTTCTTC	CASSLGAKTYNEQFF
TRBV9	.	.	TRBJ2-7	TGTGCCAGCAGCGTCCGGGGGACGGGGGAGCAGTACTTC	CASSVRGTGEQYF
TRBV2	.	.	TRBJ1-1	TGTGCCAGCACCGGTGGCGGGGCGAACACTGAAGCTTTCTTT	CASTGGGANTEAFF
TRBV28	TRBD2	once	TRBJ2-1	TGTGCCAGCAGCCCCCGTGGTAGCGGGAATCGGAATGAGCAGTTCTTC	CASSPRGSGNRNEQFF
TRBV7-2	.	.	TRBJ1-1	TGTGCCAGCAGCTCCCCGACAGCTTACCTGAACACTGAAGCTTTCTTT	CASSSPTAYLNTEAFF
TRBV4-1	.	few	TRBJ1-1	TGCGCCAGCAGTCCGAGTGGGAGCACTGAAGCTTTCTTT	CASSPSGSTEAFF
TRBV12-3/TRBV12-4	.	.	TRBJ2-6	TGTGCCAGCAGTTCAGGCAACTCTGGGACCAACGTCCTGACTTTC	CASSSGNSGTNVLTF
TRBV7-8	TRBD2	few	TRBJ2-7	TGTGCCAGCAGCTTGATAGCGGGGGCCACCTACGAGCAGTACTTC	CASSLIAGATYEQYF
TRBV20-1	TRBD1	.	TRBJ2-4	TGCAGTGCCGGAGAAGGACAGGGGGTAGCCAAAAACATTCAGTACTTC	CSAGEGQGVAKNIQYF
TRBV19	.	.	TRBJ1-2	TGTGCCAGTAGTATTGGAGGGGAAGGCTACACCTTC	CASSIGGEGYTF
TRBV20-1	TRBD1	few	TRBJ1-2	TGCAGTGCCAGAAGCCCCGGGACAGGGGTTTATGGCTACACCTTC	CSARSPGTGVYGYTF
TRBV5-1	.	few	TRBJ1-5	TGCGCCAGCAGCTTGTTGGGCGCGAGCAATCAGCCCCAGCATTTT	CASSLLGASNQPQHF
TRBV25-1	.	many	TRBJ2-7	TGTGCCAGCAGTGGCCCCAGACCAGAGCAGTACTTC	CASSGPRPEQYF
TRBV20-1	.	few	TRBJ2-4	TGCAGTGCTAGTCGGGAAAACATTCAGTACTTC	CSASRENIQYF
TRBV28	TRBD2	few	TRBJ2-1	TGTGCCAGCTCACCCCCGGGAGGAGAATTGAATGAGCAGTTCTTC	CASSPPGGELNEQFF
TRBV20-1	TRBD1	.	TRBJ1-2	TGCAGTGCCCTGGACAGGGGAAACTATGGCTACACCTTC	CSALDRGNYGYTF
TRBV24-1	.	.	TRBJ2-5	TGTGCCACCAGTGATGTCCGGGACGCAGCGGTGGTAGAGACCCAGTACTTC	CATSDVRDAAVVETQYF
TRBV29-1	TRBD1	.	TRBJ2-1	TGCAGCGTTGAACGGGACAGCTCCTACAATGAGCAGTTCTTC	CSVERDSSYNEQFF
TRBV7-9	.	many	TRBJ2-5	TGTGCCAGCAGCCTGACTAGGGGGGAGACCCAGTACTTC	CASSLTRGETQYF
TRBV7-2	TRBD2	few	TRBJ2-7	TGTGCCAGCAGCTCCCGACTAGCGCGGGAGCAGTACTTC	CASSSRLAREQYF
TRBV13	.	few	TRBJ1-1	TGTGCCAGCAGCCAGAGATCAGGTAACACTGAAGCTTTCTTT	CASSQRSGNTEAFF
TRBV4-2	.	few	TRBJ2-7	TGTGTCAGCAGCCAAGATTCTGAGGGTCTCTACGAGCAGTACTTC	CVSSQDSEGLYEQYF
TRBV7-9	.	.	TRBJ2-2	TGTGCCAGCAGCTTATTTCTGGACTCCACCGGGGAGCTGTTTTTT	CASSLFLDSTGELFF
TRBV4-3	.	.	TRBJ1-4	TGCGCCAGCAGCCAAGATCGGCTTCCTGAAAAACTGTTTTTT	CASSQDRLPEKLFF
TRBV6-5	.	.	TRBJ1-4	TGTGCCAGCAGTTACGGAAGAACGACAGTTCCTAATGAAAAACTGTTTTTT	CASSYGRTTVPNEKLFF
TRBV9	.	.	TRBJ1-3	TGTGCCAGCAGCGTAGGATGGGAGTCTGGAAACACCATATATTTT	CASSVGWESGNTIYF
TRBV4-1	.	many	TRBJ2-6	TGCGCCAGCAGCCAAGTATCTGGGGCCAACGTCCTGACTTTC	CASSQVSGANVLTF
TRBV12-3/TRBV12-4	.	.	TRBJ1-2	TGTGCCAGCAGTTTTGGACTTCCCTACACCTTC	CASSFGLPYTF
TRBV3-1	TRBD2	.	TRBJ2-5	TGTGCCAGCAGCCAGGGAGTAGCGGGGGGGCTCGGGACCCAGTACTTC	CASSQGVAGGLGTQYF
TRBV5-1	TRBD2	.	TRBJ2-3	TGCGCCAGCAGCTTGGACCGCACCGACGCAAGCGGGAGACGATCAGATACGCAGTATTTT	CASSLDRTDASGRRSDTQYF
TRBV11-2	.	few	TRBJ2-7	TGTGCCAGCAGTTACGAAACAGGGTCCAACGAGCAGTACTTC	CASSYETGSNEQYF